The TCR beta chain under discussion was sequenced for a study of OX40 agonist ivuxolimab in advanced cancers. Study-level points and caveats: Low normalized T-cell clonal expansion also characterized some of the nonresponders. Clonal expansion was seen in CD4+ and CD8+ blood T cells by week 6 at 0.1 to 3.0 mg/kg.

This clone was detected a few times. Its cognate antigen is unknown. Germline V gene lookup returns CDR1 MNHEY and CDR2 SMNVEV (reference sequence). The V and J ends lost 8 bases and 10 bases, in that order; junction bases with no gene match: 3. The CDR3 runs 12 residues. Profiled with immunoSEQ multiplex PCR; TCRdb holds only in-frame clones, not every one. The sample contains 95,000 to 150,000 clones, over 75% of which appear only once. This material consisted of CD4+ or CD8+ T cells sorted from blood, taken in a trial of the OX40 agonist ivuxolimab. The receptor was isolated from an adult with an advanced solid tumor such as melanoma, head and neck, liver or kidney cancer. The chain employs TRBV27 and TRBJ1-6, with TRBD1 matching over 9 bases. In DNA, the CDR3 is TGTGCCAGCTGGGACAGGGCATCACCCCTCCACTTT. As protein: CASWDRASPLHF.